The 21 T cell receptor beta chains reported below all come from one sample, sequenced in a study of T cell repertoires in cytomegalovirus infection. TCRdb ran MiXCR on the reads and lists one entry per CDR3 protein. The repertoire holds a few hundred thousand distinct CDR3 sequences, with about 18% as singletons. Sequencing was done on a sample of CD8+ T cells from PBMCs. The source of these receptors is a human donor in good health (CMV status not recorded). Some clones in this sample may be carry-over from other donors' samples.

The V and J genes are TRBV28 and TRBJ1-2, with D perhaps matching TRBD1 (6 bases). The germline V gene encodes CDR1 MDHEN and CDR2 SYDVKM. The V gene lost 8 bases and the J gene lost 5 bases, with 15 bases spanning the gap. The CDR3 sequence is 13 residues long. Here the CDR3 reads CASRTADWYGYTF. CDR3 DNA: TGTGCCAGCCGGACAGCCGATTGGTATGGCTACACCTTC.

This clonotype was recorded a few times. This chain uses TRBV19 with TRBJ2-7; 8 nucleotides agree with TRBD1. The CDR3 is 12 residues long. V dropped 9 bases and J dropped 5; count of bases not matched to a gene: 6. Germline-derived CDR1 and CDR2 are LNHDA and SQIVND (reference sequence). Here the CDR3 reads CASADRGNEQYF. CDR3 DNA: TGTGCCAGCGCAGACAGGGGCAACGAGCAGTACTTC.

This clonotype was found a few times. V usage is TRBV15 and J usage is TRBJ2-1; possible D gene TRBD1, 5 bases. The V gene's germline CDR1 is LNHNV and CDR2 YYDKDF (reference sequence). V was clipped by 8 bases and J by 3 bases, with 14 bases between them. CDR3 length equals 14 residues. CDR3 loop: CATQDSLDYNEQFF. In nucleotides, the CDR3 is TGTGCCACCCAAGACAGCTTGGACTACAATGAGCAGTTCTTC. Looking up the rest from reference TRBV15 and TRBJ2-1 gives the full variable domain: DAMVIQNPRYQVTQFGKPVTLSCSQTLNHNVMYWYQQKSSQAPKLLFHYYDKDFNNEADTPDNFQSRRPNTSFCFLDIRSPGLGDTAMYLCATQDSLDYNEQFFGPGTRLTVL.

In its sample, this clonotype was seen a few times. The chain combines TRBV7-2 with TRBJ2-2, with TRBD2 matching over 7 bases. Looked up from germline, CDR1 is SGHTA and CDR2 is FQGNSA. The CDR3 covers 16 residues. The V gene end was trimmed by 3 bases and the J gene end by 1 base; junction bases not matched to a gene: 5. This CDR3 reads CASSLFAGVNTGELFF. The CDR3 DNA is TGTGCCAGCAGCTTGTTCGCGGGGGTGAACACCGGGGAGCTGTTTTTT.

Written as DNA, the CDR3 is TGCGCCAGCAGCCAAGAGACGGGGTCAACACAAGATACGCAGTATTTT. Protein: CASSQETGSTQDTQYF. This chain connects TRBV4-3 to TRBJ2-3; tentative D call: TRBD2 (5 bases). CDR1 and CDR2 (germline): LGHNA, YSLEER. The CDR3 is 16 residues long. V shed 0 bases and J shed 5 bases, with 15 bases lying between them.

This clonotype was counted many times. The chain employs TRBV7-8 and TRBJ2-5, with 9 bases identical to TRBD1. Germline lookup yields CDR1 SGHVS and CDR2 FQNEAQ. The CDR3 consists of 15 residues. CDR3 sequence: CATGGTGITQETQYF. The CDR3, as DNA: TGTGCAACCGGCGGGACAGGGATAACACAAGAGACCCAGTACTTC.

The gene calls are TRBV5-7 and TRBJ2-7; 8 bases are shared with TRBD1. TRBV5-7 is treated as an ORF (open reading frame) with a function not yet certain. Trimming at V came to 3 bases and at J to 2 bases, leaving 10 bases not matched to a gene. CDR3 length: 16 amino acids. The CDR3 nucleotides read TGTGCCAGCAGCTCTACCGGGACAGGACTAACCTACGAGCAGTACTTC. As protein: CASSSTGTGLTYEQYF.

V gene TRBV6-2 or TRBV6-3 combines with J gene TRBJ2-5; 8 bases match TRBD2. J was trimmed by 1 base and V by 6 bases; bases with no gene match: 7. The CDR3 sequence is 15 residues long. Per germline, CDR1 MNHEY and CDR2 SVGEGT. For the CDR3, the DNA is TGTGCCAGCAGCCCACGGGAGGGCCTCCAAGAGACCCAGTACTTC. Amino acids: CASSPREGLQETQYF.

Remarks on this clonotype: A much larger clone is a single base away; this may be a read error. This sequence joins TRBV4-1 and TRBJ1-1; D uncertain. The CDR3 is 14 amino acids. From germline, CDR1 is MGHRA and CDR2 YSYEKL. Trimming left V 1 base short and J 3 bases short, with 9 bases between. DNA for the CDR3: TGCGCCAGCAGCCAAGTGGGGTTGGACACTGAAGCTTTCTTT. This encodes CASSQVGLDTEAFF.

This clonotype was seen only a few times. This chain joins TRBV12-3 or TRBV12-4 and TRBJ1-1; TRBD1 might be the D (6 bases). The V and J ends lost 9 bases and 3 bases respectively, with 17 bases between them. This CDR3 has 14 residues. DNA of the CDR3: TGTGCCAGTTCCCCATCGACAGGATACACTGAAGCTTTCTTT. Translated, it gives CASSPSTGYTEAFF.

The chain uses TRBV25-1 and TRBJ1-1; tentative D call: TRBD1 (6 bases). The germline gives CDR1 MGHDK, CDR2 SYGVNS. The CDR3 is 14 amino acids. V lost 1 base, J lost 5 bases, and 11 bases lay in between. CDR3 sequence reads: CASSESGEVTEAFF. In nucleotides, the CDR3 is TGTGCCAGCAGTGAATCAGGGGAAGTGACTGAAGCTTTCTTT.

The V gene is TRBV6-2 or TRBV6-3, the J gene TRBJ2-1, with unresolved D. Trimming removed 5 bases from V and 15 bases from J, with 17 bases in between. Germline loops: CDR1 MNHEY, CDR2 SVGEGT. The CDR3 consists of 12 residues. DNA for the CDR3: TGTGCCAGCAGTCCAGATGAGGCTCCGGGGTTCTTC. Protein sequence: CASSPDEAPGFF.

This clonotype was recorded at least ten times. The CDR3 nucleotides are TGTGCCAGCAGTGGGACCCGGACTGAGAGCACAGATACGCAGTATTTT. This gives the protein CASSGTRTESTDTQYF. The V and J genes are TRBV12-3 or TRBV12-4 and TRBJ2-3; the D gene could be TRBD1 or TRBD2 (5 bases each). The V end was cut by 5 bases, the J end by 0 bases, with 15 bases between. This CDR3 spans 16 amino acids.

This clonotype was detected only a few times. The J gene is TRBJ2-4, the V gene TRBV19; 10 bases fit TRBD1. J lost 7 bases, V lost 5 bases, and 11 bases had no gene match. The CDR3 has 16 amino acids. The V gene's germline CDR1 is LNHDA and CDR2 SQIVND (reference sequence). The CDR3 sequence: CASSPRTGGMGNIQYF. The DNA of the CDR3 is TGTGCCAGTAGTCCGCGGACAGGGGGGATGGGGAACATTCAGTACTTC.

This clonotype was observed at least ten times. The V gene is TRBV7-9, the J gene TRBJ2-7; D uncertain. This CDR3 has 12 residues. V shed 2 bases and J shed 2 bases, with 4 bases lying between them. Looked up from germline, CDR1 is SEHNR and CDR2 is FQNEAQ (reference sequence). CDR3 region: CASSLFPYEQYF. In DNA form, the CDR3 reads TGTGCCAGCAGCTTATTCCCCTACGAGCAGTACTTC.

This clonotype was detected ten times or more. The genes are TRBV5-6 and TRBJ1-2; D is uncertain. Germline V gene data show CDR1 as SGHDT and CDR2 as YYEEEE. Trimming pared 0 bases from V and 6 bases from J, leaving 6 bases between. CDR3 length: 12 amino acids. The CDR3 protein is CASSLAGNGYTF. CDR3 bases: TGTGCCAGCAGCTTGGCCGGCAATGGCTACACCTTC.

This clonotype has only one observation. This chain links TRBV2 with TRBJ2-1; maybe TRBD1 (5 bases). V lost 8 bases and J 2 bases, leaving 22 bases between the germline ends. The CDR3 has 17 amino acids. The germline CDR1 and CDR2 sequences are SNHLY and FYNNEI. This CDR3 is CASARELLTETYNEQFF. The DNA of the CDR3 is TGTGCCAGCGCCAGAGAGTTGCTGACAGAGACCTACAATGAGCAGTTCTTC.

The rearrangement uses TRBV29-1 and TRBJ1-2; the match to TRBD1 covers 12 bases. V was clipped by 0 bases and J by 5 bases; unmatched bases: 7. Per the germline V gene, CDR1 is SQVTM and CDR2 is ANQGSEA. This CDR3 contains 16 residues. In nucleotides, the CDR3 is TGCAGCGTTGAAGATTGGGGGACAGGGGGCCGGTATGGCTACACCTTC. Encoded protein: CSVEDWGTGGRYGYTF. Drawing the rest from reference TRBV29-1 and TRBJ1-2, the complete variable domain is SAVISQKPSRDICQRGTSLTIQCQVDSQVTMMFWYRQQPGQSLTLIATANQGSEATYESGFVIDKFPISRPNLTFSTLTVSNMSPEDSSIYLCSVEDWGTGGRYGYTFGSGTRLTVV.

This clonotype was counted at least ten times. The chain joins TRBV7-2 to TRBJ2-3; D gene unclear. The CDR3 contains 17 residues. Germline V gene data show CDR1 as SGHTA and CDR2 as FQGNSA. Trimming cost V 1 base and J 0 bases, with 14 bases left between them. The CDR3 DNA reads as TGTGCCAGCAGCTTAGAATACAGACAAGCTAGCACAGATACGCAGTATTTT. Its protein is CASSLEYRQASTDTQYF.

This clonotype was picked up one time. This chain joins TRBV7-9 and TRBJ1-1; TRBD1 might be the D (6 bases). CDR3 length: 13 residues. The germline gives CDR1 SEHNR, CDR2 FQNEAQ (reference sequence). The V gene lost 7 bases and the J gene lost 4 bases, with 13 bases spanning the gap. As DNA, the CDR3 is TGTGCCAGCATCACGAAGGGGGGCACTGAAGCTTTCTTT. Its protein is CASITKGGTEAFF.

This chain connects TRBV10-3 to TRBJ2-7, with 11 bases that match TRBD2. V shed 4 bases and J 1 base; nucleotides not matched to a gene: 24. This CDR3 is built from 22 residues. Germline V gene data show CDR1 as ENHRY and CDR2 as SYGVKD. CDR3 amino acids: CAISGFLAGGTSRGYESYEQYF. The CDR3 DNA reads as TGTGCCATCAGTGGATTCCTAGCGGGGGGCACGAGTCGGGGGTATGAATCCTACGAGCAGTACTTC.